This TCR beta chain was captured by sequencing in a study of beta chain features in type 1 diabetes. On this clone: Its antigen remains unknown. In the same sample, other DNA sequences code for this CDR3.

Points from the study as a whole: Researchers report that Type 1 diabetes patients had moderately but significantly shorter TCRB CDR3s across all four CD4+ subsets.

Every isolated RNA sample was fully reverse transcribed, so sequencing captured expressed TCRB transcripts. The repertoire was sequenced with immunoSEQ multiplex PCR; TCRdb's copy has only in-frame clones and lacks some. Of approximately 360,000 clones in the sample, roughly 13% are singletons; the top ten hold 0.0095% to 0.013%. This TCR was recovered from a young woman with type 1 diabetes. The sample comprised naive CD4+ T cells from blood.

CDR3 in amino acids: CASSPGQGAGNEQFF. Here the CDR3 DNA reads TGTGCCAGCTCACCGGGACAGGGGGCCGGCAATGAGCAGTTCTTC. This chain uses TRBV18 with TRBJ2-1; 12 bases match TRBD1. There are 15 residues in the CDR3. The germline gives CDR1 KGHSH, CDR2 LQKENI. Losses at the gene ends were 3 bases for V and 6 bases for J; bases not matched to a gene: 3.